The T cell receptor (beta chain) described here comes from a study of CD8 T cells in Susac syndrome. Study-level information: At blood draw, Susac syndrome patients were therapy-naive, on corticosteroids, or on intravenous immunoglobulin alone. Findings and caveats of the study: No clonal expansion appeared among CD4+ T cells in Susac patients.

Details on this clonotype: Its cognate antigen is unknown.

In germline, CDR1 is LNHDA, CDR2 SQIVND (reference sequence). V lost 3 bases and J 2 bases, leaving 10 bases between the germline ends. The CDR3 extends over 14 amino acids. After extraction with the RNeasy kit, 0.5 to 1 ug of the RNA was reverse transcribed using random hexamers. TCRdb re-called the immunoSEQ multiplex PCR reads through MiXCR, storing one row per CDR3 protein. This table has 150,000 or so distinct CDR3 sequences, roughly 94% appearing once. The chain carries TRBV19 and TRBJ1-2; no firm D call. The material sequenced was CD4+ T cells from PBMCs. The sequence derives from a human donor with Susac syndrome. This chain's CDR3 is CASSMGQDNYGYTF. CDR3 nucleotide sequence: TGTGCCAGTAGTATGGGTCAGGACAACTATGGCTACACCTTC. Full variable domain (remainder filled in from reference TRBV19 and TRBJ1-2): DGGITQSPKYLFRKEGQNVTLSCEQNLNHDAMYWYRQDPGQGLRLIYYSQIVNDFQKGDIAEGYSVSREKKESFPLTVTSAQKNPTAFYLCASSMGQDNYGYTFGSGTRLTVV.